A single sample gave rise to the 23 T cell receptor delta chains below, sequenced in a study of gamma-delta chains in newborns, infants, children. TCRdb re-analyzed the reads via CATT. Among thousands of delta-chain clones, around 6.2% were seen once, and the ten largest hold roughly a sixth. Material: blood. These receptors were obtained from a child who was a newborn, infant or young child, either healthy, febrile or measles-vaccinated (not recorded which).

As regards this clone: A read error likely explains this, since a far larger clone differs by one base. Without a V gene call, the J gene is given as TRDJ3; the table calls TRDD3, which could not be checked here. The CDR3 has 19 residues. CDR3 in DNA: TGTGCCTGTGACACCGTACTGGGGGATAGCTCCTTGGACACCCGACAGATGTTTTTC. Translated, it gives CACDTVLGDSSLDTRQMFF.

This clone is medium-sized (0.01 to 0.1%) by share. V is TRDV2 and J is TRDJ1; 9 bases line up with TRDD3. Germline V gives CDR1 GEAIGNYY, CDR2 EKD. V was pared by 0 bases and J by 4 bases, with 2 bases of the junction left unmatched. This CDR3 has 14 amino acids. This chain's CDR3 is CACDTVLGDDKLIF. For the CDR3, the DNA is TGTGCCTGTGACACCGTACTGGGGGACGATAAACTCATCTTT.

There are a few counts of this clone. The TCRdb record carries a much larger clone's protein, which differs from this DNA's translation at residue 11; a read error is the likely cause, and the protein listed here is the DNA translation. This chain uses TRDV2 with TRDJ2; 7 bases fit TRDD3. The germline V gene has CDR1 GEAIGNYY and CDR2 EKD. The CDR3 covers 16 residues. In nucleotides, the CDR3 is TGTGCCTGTGACACCGTGGGGGAAGCTTTGGCAGCACAACTCTTCTTT. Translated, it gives CACDTVGEALAAQLFF.

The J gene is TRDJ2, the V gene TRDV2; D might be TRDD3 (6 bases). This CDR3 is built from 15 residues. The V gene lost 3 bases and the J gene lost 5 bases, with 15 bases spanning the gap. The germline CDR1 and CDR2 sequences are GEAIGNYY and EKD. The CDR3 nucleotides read TGTGCCTGTGACTGGTTGGGGGGGGCTACAGCACAACTCTTCTTT. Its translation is CACDWLGGATAQLFF.

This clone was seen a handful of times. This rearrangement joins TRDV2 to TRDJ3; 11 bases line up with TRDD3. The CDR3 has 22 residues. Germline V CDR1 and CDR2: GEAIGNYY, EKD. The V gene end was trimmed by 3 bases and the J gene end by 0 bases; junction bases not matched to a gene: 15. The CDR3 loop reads CACDSILGDTQIFSWDTRQMFF. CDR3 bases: TGTGCCTGTGACTCTATCCTGGGGGATACCCAAATATTCTCCTGGGACACCCGACAGATGTTTTTC.

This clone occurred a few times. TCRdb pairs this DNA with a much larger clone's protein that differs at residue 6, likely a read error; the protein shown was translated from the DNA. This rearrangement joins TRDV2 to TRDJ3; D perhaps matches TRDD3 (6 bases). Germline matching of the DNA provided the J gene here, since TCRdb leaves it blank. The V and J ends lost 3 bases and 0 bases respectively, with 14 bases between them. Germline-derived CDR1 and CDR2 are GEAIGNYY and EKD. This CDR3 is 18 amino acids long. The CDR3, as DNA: TGTGCCTGTGACGTACGGGGGGAGAGCTCCTGGGACACCCGACAGATGTTTTTC. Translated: CACDVRGESSWDTRQMFF.

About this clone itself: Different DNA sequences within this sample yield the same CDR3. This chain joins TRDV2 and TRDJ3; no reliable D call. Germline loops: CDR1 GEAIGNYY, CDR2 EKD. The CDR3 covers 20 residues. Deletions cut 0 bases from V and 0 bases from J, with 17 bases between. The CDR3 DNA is TGTGCCTGTGACACCGTACTACGCGGGGCCAGCTCCTGGGACACCCGACAGATGTTTTTC. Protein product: CACDTVLRGASSWDTRQMFF.

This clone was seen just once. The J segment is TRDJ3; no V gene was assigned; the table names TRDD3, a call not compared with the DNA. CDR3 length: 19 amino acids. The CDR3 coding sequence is TGTGCCTGTGCCATCGTACTGGGGGGTATCTCCTGGGCCACCCGACAGATGTTTTTC. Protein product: CACAIVLGGISWATRQMFF.

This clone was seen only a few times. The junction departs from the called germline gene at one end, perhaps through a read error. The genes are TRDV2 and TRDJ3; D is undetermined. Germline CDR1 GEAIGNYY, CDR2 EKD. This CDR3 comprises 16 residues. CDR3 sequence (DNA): TGTGCCCGTGACGGGCTGGTATCCTGGGACACCCGACAGATGTTTTTC. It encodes CARDGLVSWDTRQMFF.

The CDR3 DNA follows: TGTGCCTGTGACACACTGGGGGTCCCCGGGCCGTGGGACACCCGACAGATGTTTTTC. This codes for CACDTLGVPGPWDTRQMFF. The chain links TRDV2 to TRDJ3; TRDD3 agrees at 8 bases. The CDR3 extends over 19 amino acids. Trimming took 1 base from V and 4 from J; bases not matched to a gene: 11. Germline CDR1 is GEAIGNYY and CDR2 is EKD.

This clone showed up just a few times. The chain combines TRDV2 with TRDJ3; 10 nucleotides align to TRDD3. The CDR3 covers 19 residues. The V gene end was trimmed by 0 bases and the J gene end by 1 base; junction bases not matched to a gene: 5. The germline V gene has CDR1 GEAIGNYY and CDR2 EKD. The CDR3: CACDTVLGDQSWDTRQMFF. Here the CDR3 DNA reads TGTGCCTGTGACACCGTACTGGGGGATCAATCCTGGGACACCCGACAGATGTTTTTC.

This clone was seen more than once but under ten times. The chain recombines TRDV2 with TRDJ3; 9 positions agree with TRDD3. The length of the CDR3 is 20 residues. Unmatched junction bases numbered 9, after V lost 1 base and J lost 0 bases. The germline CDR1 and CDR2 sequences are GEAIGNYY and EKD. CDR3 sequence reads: CACDTLLGDQSSWDTRQMFF. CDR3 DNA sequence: TGTGCCTGTGACACTTTACTGGGGGACCAGAGCTCCTGGGACACCCGACAGATGTTTTTC.

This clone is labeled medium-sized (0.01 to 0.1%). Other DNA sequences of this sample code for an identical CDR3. CDR3 residues: CACDTAGPSSWDTRQMFF. The DNA of the CDR3 is TGTGCCTGTGACACCGCGGGGCCTAGCTCCTGGGACACCCGACAGATGTTTTTC. This sequence joins TRDV2 and TRDJ3; D is undetermined. The CDR3 has 18 amino acids. V was pared by 0 bases and J by 0 bases, with 11 bases between. Germline CDR1 reads GEAIGNYY; CDR2 reads EKD.

Here the CDR3 reads CALGEPASGGYRGKLIF. CDR3 nucleotide sequence: TGTGCTCTTGGGGAACCGGCATCTGGGGGATACAGAGGTAAACTCATCTTT. The J gene is TRDJ1, the V gene TRDV1; 11 bases are shared with TRDD3. This CDR3 is built from 17 residues. V trimming: 1 base; J trimming: 7 bases; junction bases outside the gene matches: 11. CDR1 TSWWSYY and CDR2 QGS come from the germline V gene.

CDR3 nucleotides: TGTGCCTGTGACTCCTTGGAGGGTTCAAGCTCCTGGGACACCCGACAGATGTTTTTC. This sequence encodes CACDSLEGSSSWDTRQMFF. This chain joins TRDV2 and TRDJ3; D not resolved. Because TCRdb records no J gene, it was assigned here through a match of the DNA to germline. Trimming pared 3 bases from V and 0 bases from J, leaving 17 bases between. The CDR3 sequence is 19 residues long. CDR1 and CDR2 (germline): GEAIGNYY, EKD.

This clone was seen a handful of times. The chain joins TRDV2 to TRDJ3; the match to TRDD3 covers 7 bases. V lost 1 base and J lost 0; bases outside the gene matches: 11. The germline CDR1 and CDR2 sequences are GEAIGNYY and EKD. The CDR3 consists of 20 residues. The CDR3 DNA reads TGTGCCTGTGACACTTTATTGGGGGACGCCCGCTCCTGGGACACCCGACAGATGTTTTTC. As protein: CACDTLLGDARSWDTRQMFF.

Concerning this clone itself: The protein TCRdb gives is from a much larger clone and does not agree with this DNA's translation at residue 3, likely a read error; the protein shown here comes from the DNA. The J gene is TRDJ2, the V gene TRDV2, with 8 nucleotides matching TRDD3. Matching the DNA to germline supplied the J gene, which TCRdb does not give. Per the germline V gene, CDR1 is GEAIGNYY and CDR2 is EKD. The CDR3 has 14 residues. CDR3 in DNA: TGTGCCGGTGACACCGTGGGGGATACAGCACAACTCTTCTTT. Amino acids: CAGDTVGDTAQLFF.

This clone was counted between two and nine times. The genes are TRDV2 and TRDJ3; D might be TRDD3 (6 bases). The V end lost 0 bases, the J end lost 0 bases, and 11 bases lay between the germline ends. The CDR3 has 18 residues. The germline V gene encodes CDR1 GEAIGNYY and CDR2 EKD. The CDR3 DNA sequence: TGTGCCTGTGACACCGTTTCGGGGGACTCCTGGGACACCCGACAGATGTTTTTC. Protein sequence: CACDTVSGDSWDTRQMFF.

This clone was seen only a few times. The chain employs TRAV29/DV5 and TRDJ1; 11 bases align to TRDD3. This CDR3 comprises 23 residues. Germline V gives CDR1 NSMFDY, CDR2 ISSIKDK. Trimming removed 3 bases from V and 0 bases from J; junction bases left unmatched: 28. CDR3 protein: CAAIISPRESGGYRSRYTDKLIF. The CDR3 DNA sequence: TGTGCAGCAATCATTTCCCCAAGGGAATCTGGGGGATACCGATCTCGATACACCGATAAACTCATCTTT.

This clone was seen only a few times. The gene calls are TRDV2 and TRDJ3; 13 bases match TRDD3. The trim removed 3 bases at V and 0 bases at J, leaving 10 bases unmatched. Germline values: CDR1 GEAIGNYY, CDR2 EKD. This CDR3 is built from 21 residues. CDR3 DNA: TGTGCCTGTGACCCCGTACTGGGGGATACGGGCAGCTCCTGGGACACCCGACAGATGTTTTTC. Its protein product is CACDPVLGDTGSSWDTRQMFF.

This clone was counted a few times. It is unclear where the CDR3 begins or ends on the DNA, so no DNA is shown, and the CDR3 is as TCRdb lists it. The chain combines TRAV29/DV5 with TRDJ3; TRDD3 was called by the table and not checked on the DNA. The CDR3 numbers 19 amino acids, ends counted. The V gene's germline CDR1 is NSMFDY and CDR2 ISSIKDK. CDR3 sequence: CSVLLCSKGDSWDTRQMFF.

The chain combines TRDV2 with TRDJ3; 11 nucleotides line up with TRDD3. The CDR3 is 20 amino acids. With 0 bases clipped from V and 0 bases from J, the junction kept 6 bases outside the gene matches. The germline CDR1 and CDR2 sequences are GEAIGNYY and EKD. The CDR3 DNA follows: TGTGCCTGTGACACCGAATGGGGGATACGAAGCTCCTGGGACACCCGACAGATGTTTTTC. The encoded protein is CACDTEWGIRSSWDTRQMFF.

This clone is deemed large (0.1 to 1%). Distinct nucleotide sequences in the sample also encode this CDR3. Here the CDR3 reads CACDVLGDTTAQLFF. The CDR3 DNA is TGTGCCTGTGACGTACTGGGGGATACGACAGCACAACTCTTCTTT. The rearrangement joins TRDV2 to TRDJ2, with 12 bases identical to TRDD3. Germline CDR1 is GEAIGNYY and CDR2 is EKD. This CDR3 is 15 amino acids long. V was clipped by 3 bases and J by 4 bases; unmatched bases: 2.